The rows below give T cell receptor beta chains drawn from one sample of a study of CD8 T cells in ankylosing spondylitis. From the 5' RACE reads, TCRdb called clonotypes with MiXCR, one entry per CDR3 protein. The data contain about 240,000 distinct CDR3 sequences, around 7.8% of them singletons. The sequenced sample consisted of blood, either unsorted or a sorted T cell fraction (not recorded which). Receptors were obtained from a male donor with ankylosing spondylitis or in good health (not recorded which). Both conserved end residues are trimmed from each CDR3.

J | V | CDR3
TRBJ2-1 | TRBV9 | ASSVEASGGTSYNEQF
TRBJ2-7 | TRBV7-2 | ASSPGTAAYEQY
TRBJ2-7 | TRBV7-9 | ASSPDGDYEQY
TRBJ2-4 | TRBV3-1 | ASSQGGVWTAKNIQY
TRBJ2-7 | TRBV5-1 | ASSLGDGAYEQY
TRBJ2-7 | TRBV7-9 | ASSLAPGQGRHEQY
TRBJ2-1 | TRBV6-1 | ASSPLLAGGYNEQF
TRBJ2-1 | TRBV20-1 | SARRRILAGGRGEQF
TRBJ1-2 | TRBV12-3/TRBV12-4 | ASSHKRTAELYGYT
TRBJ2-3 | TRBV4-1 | ASKTGQFDTDTQY
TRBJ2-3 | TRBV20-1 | SASRRLTDTQY
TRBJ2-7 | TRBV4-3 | ASSQDLNIYEQY
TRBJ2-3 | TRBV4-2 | ASRGATGTRPRDTQY
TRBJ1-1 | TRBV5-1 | ASKLEPLGTEAF
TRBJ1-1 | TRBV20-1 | SAGKTGSTEAF
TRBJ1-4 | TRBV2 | ASHGDGYEKLF
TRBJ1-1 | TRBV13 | ASSLWGAGTEAF
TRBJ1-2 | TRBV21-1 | ASRRQGARGYT
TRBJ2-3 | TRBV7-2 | ASSFRLRPDTQY
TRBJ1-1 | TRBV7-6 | ASSLEGRNTEAF
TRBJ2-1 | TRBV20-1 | SASSPGEIGSYNEQF
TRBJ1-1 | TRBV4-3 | ASSQDRGAWMNTEAF
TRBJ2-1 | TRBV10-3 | ATSLGGDNEQF
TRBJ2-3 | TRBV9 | ASSVSPSTDTQY
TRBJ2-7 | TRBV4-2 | ASSQVPGTGAFEQY
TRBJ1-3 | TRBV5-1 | ASSLGDRGSGNTIY
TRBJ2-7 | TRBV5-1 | ARAGGASYEQY
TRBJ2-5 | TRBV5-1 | ASSPTTVQETQY
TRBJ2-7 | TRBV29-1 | SVVYLSNEQY
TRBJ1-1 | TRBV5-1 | ASSPGTTTSEAF
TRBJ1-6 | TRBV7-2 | ASSSGTGNSPLH
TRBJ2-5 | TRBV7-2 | ASSANLKTQY
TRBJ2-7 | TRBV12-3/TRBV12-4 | ASSLIVPFYEQY